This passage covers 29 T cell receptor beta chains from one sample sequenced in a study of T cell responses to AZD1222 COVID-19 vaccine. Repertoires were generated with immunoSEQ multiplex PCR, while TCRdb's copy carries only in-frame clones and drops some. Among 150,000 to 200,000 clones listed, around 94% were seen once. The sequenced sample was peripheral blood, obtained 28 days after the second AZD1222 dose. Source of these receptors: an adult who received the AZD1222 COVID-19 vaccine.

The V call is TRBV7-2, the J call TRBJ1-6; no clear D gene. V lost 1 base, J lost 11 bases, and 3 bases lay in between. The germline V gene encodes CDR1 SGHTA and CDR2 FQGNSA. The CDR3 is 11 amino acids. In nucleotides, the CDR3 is TGTGCCAGCAGCTTAGGACCACCCCTCCACTTT. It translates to CASSLGPPLHF.

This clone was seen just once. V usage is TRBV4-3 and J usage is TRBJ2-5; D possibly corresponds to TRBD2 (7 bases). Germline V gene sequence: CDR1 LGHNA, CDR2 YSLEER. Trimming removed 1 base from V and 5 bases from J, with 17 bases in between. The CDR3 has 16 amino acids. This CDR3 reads CASSQGLRGGAETQYF. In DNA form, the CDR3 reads TGCGCCAGCAGCCAAGGTCTTAGGGGGGGCGCTGAGACCCAGTACTTC.

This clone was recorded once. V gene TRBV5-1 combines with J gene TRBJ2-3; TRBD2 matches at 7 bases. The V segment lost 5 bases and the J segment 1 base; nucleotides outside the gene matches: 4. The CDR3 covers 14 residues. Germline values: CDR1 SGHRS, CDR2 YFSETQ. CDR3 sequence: CASRREFRTDTQYF. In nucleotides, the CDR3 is TGCGCCAGCAGGCGGGAGTTTCGCACAGATACGCAGTATTTT.

CDR3 nucleotide sequence: TGTGCCATCAGTGTTACCGGGACAGGGAACGAGCAGTACTTC. Encoded protein: CAISVTGTGNEQYF. The chain couples TRBV10-3 to TRBJ2-7, with 9 bases lining up with TRBD1. V shed 4 bases and J 5 bases; nucleotides not matched to a gene: 6. The length of the CDR3 is 14 residues. From germline, CDR1 is ENHRY and CDR2 SYGVKD.

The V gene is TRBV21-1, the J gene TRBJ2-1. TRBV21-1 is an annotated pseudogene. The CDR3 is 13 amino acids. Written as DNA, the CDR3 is TGTGCCAGCAGCAAAGAAGGTAGCAATGAGCAGTTCTTC. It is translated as CASSKEGSNEQFF.

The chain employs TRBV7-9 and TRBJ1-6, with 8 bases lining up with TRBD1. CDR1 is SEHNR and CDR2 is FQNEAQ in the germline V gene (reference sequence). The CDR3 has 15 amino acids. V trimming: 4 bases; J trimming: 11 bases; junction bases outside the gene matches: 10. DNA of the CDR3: TGTGCCAGCAGCTCGCGGACAGGGCCGCTTCCACCCCTCCACTTT. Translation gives CASSSRTGPLPPLHF.

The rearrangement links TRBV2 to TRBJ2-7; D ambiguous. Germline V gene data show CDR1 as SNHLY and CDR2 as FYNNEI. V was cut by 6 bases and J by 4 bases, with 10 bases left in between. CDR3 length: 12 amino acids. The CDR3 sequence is CASRATLYEQYF. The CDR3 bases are TGTGCCAGCAGGGCGACACTTTACGAGCAGTACTTC.

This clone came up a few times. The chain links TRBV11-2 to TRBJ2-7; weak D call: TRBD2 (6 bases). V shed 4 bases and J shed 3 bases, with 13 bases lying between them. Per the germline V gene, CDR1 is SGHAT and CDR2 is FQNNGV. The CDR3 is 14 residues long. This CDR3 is CASSSARDGYEQYF. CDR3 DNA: TGTGCCAGCAGCTCGGCGCGGGACGGCTACGAGCAGTACTTC.

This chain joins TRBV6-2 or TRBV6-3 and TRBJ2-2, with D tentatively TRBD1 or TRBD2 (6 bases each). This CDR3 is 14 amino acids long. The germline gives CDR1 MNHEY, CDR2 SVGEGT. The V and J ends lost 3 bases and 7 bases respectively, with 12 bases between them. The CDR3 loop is CASSYTGANGELFF. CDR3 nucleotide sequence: TGTGCCAGCAGTTATACGGGGGCGAACGGGGAGCTGTTTTTT.

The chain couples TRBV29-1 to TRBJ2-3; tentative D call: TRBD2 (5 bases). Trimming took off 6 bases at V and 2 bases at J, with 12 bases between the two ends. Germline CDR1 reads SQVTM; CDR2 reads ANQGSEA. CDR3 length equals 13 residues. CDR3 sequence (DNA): TGCAGCGTCGGCGGGCAGGACACAGATACGCAGTATTTT. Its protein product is CSVGGQDTDTQYF.

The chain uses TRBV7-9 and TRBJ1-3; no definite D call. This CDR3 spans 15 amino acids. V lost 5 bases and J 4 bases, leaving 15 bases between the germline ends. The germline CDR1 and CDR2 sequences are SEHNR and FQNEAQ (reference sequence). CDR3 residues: CASSPDYSGGNTIYF. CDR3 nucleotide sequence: TGTGCCAGCAGCCCGGACTACTCGGGAGGAAACACCATATATTTT.

This CDR3 reads CASSSGDGTLPQHF. CDR3 bases: TGTGCCAGCAGCTCCGGGGATGGGACTCTTCCCCAGCATTTT. V usage is TRBV7-2 and J usage is TRBJ1-5, with D perhaps TRBD1 (5 bases). Germline CDR1 SGHTA, CDR2 FQGNSA. Trimming shortened V by 4 bases and J by 10 bases, and 17 bases separated the two germline ends. The CDR3 totals 14 residues.

CDR3 residues: CASRRSKFWNYEQFF. In nucleotides, the CDR3 is TGTGCCAGCAGGCGGTCGAAATTCTGGAATTATGAGCAGTTCTTC. The chain links TRBV27 to TRBJ2-1, with D unresolved. The CDR3 extends over 15 amino acids. CDR1 MNHEY and CDR2 SMNVEV come from the germline V gene (reference sequence). V lost 6 bases, J lost 8 bases, and 20 bases lay in between.

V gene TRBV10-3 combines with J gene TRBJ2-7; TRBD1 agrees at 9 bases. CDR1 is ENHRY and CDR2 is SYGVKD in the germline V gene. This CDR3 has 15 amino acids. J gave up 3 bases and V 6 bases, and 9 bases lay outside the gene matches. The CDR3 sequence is CAISDGTGIIYEQYF. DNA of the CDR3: TGTGCCATCAGCGACGGGACAGGGATTATCTACGAGCAGTACTTC.

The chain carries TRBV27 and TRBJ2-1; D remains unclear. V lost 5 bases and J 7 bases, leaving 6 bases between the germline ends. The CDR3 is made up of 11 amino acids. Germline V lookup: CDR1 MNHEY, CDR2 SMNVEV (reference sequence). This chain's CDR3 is CASSPLNEQFF. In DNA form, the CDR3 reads TGTGCCAGCAGTCCCCTTAATGAGCAGTTCTTC.

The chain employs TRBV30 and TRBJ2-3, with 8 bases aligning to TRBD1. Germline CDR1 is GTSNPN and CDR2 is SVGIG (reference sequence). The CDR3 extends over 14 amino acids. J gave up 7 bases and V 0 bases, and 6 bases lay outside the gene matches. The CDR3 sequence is CAWSVQGAPNTQYF. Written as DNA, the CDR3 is TGTGCCTGGAGTGTCCAGGGGGCGCCCAATACGCAGTATTTT.

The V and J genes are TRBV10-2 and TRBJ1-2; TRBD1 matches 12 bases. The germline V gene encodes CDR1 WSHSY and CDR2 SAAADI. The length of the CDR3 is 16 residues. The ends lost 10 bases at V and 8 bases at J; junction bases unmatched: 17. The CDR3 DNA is TGCGCCACCTCTTCCGGGACAGGGGGCGCGAGAGGGGGCTACACCTTC. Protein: CATSSGTGGARGGYTF.

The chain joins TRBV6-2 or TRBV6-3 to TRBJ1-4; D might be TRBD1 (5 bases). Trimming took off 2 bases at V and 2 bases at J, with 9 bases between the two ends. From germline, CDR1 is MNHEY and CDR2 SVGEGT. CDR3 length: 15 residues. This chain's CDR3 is CASSYQGVTNEKLFF. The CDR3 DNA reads TGTGCCAGCAGTTACCAGGGAGTCACTAATGAAAAACTGTTTTTT.

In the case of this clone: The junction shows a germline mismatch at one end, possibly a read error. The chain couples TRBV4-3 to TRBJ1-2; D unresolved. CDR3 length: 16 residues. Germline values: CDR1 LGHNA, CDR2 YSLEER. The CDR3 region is CASSQDRNLGPYGYAF. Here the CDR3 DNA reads TGCGCCAGCAGCCAAGATAGAAACCTAGGTCCTTATGGCTACGCCTTC.

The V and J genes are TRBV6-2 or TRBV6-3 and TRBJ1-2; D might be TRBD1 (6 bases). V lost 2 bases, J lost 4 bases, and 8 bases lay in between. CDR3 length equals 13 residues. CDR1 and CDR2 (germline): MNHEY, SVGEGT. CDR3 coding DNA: TGTGCCAGCAGTTACGACAGGCTCTATGGCTACACCTTC. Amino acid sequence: CASSYDRLYGYTF.

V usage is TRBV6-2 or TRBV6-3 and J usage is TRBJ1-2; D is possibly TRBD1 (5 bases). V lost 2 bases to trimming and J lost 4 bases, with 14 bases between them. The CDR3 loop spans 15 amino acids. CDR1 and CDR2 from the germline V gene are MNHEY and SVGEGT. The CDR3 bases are TGTGCCAGCAGTTACCGCGGGGGGTCCTCCTATGGCTACACCTTC. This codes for CASSYRGGSSYGYTF.

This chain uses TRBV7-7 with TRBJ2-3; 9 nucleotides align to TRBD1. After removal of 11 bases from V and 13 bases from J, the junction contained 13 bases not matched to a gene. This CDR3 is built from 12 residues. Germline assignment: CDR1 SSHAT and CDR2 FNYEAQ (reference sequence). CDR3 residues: CAPRDRARCEYF. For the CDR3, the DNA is TGTGCCCCCCGGGACAGGGCTAGGTGTGAGTATTTT.

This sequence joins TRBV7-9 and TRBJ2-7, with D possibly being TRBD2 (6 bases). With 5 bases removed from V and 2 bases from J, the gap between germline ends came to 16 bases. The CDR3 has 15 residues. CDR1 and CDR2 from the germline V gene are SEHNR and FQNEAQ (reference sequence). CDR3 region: CASSPISGDPYEQYF. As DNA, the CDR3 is TGTGCCAGCAGCCCAATTTCGGGGGACCCCTACGAGCAGTACTTC.

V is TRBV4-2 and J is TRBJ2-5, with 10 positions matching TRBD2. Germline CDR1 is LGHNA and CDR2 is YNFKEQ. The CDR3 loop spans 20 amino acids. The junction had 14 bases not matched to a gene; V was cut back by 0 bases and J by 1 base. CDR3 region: CASSQESISGRSWRQETQYF. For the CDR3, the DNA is TGTGCCAGCAGCCAAGAAAGTATTAGCGGGAGGTCCTGGCGCCAAGAGACCCAGTACTTC.

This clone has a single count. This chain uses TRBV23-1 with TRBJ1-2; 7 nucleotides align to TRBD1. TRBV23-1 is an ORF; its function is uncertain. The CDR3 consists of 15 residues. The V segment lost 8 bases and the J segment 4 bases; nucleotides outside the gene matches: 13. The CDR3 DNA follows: TGCGCCAGCCGCCCCCGGGACAGTAAACTCTATGGCTACACCTTC. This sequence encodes CASRPRDSKLYGYTF.

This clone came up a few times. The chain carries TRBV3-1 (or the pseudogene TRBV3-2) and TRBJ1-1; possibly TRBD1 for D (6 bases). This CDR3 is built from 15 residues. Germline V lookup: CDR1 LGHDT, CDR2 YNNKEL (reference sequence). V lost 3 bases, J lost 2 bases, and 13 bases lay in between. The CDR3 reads CASSQDRLVNTEAFF. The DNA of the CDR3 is TGTGCCAGCAGCCAGGACAGACTCGTAAACACTGAAGCTTTCTTT.

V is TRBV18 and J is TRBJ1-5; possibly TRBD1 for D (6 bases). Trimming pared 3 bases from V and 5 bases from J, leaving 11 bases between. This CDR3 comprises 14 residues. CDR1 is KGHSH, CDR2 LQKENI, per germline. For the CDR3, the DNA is TGTGCCAGCTCACCGCGGGACAATTATCAGCCCCAGCATTTT. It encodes CASSPRDNYQPQHF.

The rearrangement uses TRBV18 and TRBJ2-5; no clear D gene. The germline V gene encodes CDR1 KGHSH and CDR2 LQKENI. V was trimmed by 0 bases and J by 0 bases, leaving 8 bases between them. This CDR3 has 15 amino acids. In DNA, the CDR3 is TGTGCCAGCTCACCACCTAACCAGTACCAAGAGACCCAGTACTTC. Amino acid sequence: CASSPPNQYQETQYF.

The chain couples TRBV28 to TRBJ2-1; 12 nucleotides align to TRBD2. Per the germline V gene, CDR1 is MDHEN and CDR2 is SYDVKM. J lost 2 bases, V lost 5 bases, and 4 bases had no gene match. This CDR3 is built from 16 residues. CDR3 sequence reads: CASSTLAGGAYNEQFF. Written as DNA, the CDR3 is TGTGCCAGCAGTACACTAGCGGGAGGTGCCTACAATGAGCAGTTCTTC. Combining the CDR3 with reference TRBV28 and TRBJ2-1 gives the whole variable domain DVKVTQSSRYLVKRTGEKVFLECVQDMDHENMFWYRQDPGLGLRLIYFSYDVKMKEKGDIPEGYSVSREKKERFSLILESASTNQTSMYLCASSTLAGGAYNEQFFGPGTRLTVL.